These T cell receptor beta chains were read from a single sample in a study of PD-L1 blockade in urothelial cancer. Generated by immunoSEQ multiplex PCR, the TCRdb table keeps only in-frame clones and is missing some. This table holds some 16,000 clones, about nine tenths found once. The sample here was PBMCs, taken around atezolizumab (anti-PD-L1) treatment. Every receptor here comes from a man between 65 and 85 years old with urothelial cancer. The CDR3 runs from the conserved cysteine through the conserved F or W. The D gene is left open where the match is weak. Some rows have no size entry. The others give once, few or many, or a class for an expanded clone.

TRBV5-1	TRBJ1-1	-	-	TGCGCCAGCAGGGTCAGCGGAGGTGAAGCTTTCTTT	CASRVSGGEAFF
TRBV11-2	TRBJ2-3	-	TRBD2	TGTGCCAGCAGCTCGACCGCGGGGGGAAGGCGAGTAACAGATACGCAGTATTTT	CASSSTAGGRRVTDTQYF
TRBV7-2	TRBJ2-3	-	-	TGTGCCAGCAGCAGACGGCAAAGGGACTTTCCAGATACGCAGTATTTT	CASSRRQRDFPDTQYF
TRBV10-1	TRBJ2-2	-	-	TGCGCCAGCAGACAGAGTAACACCGGGGAGCTGTTTTTT	CASRQSNTGELFF
TRBV6-5	TRBJ1-5	-	TRBD1	TGTGCCAGCAGTTACTCCGGGACAGGCGGCAATCAGCCCCAGCATTTT	CASSYSGTGGNQPQHF
TRBV28	TRBJ1-2	-	TRBD1	TGTGCCAGCGTGCTGATGGGGACAGGGGGAAGTGGCTACACCTTC	CASVLMGTGGSGYTF
TRBV7-9	TRBJ2-7	-	TRBD1	TGTGCCAGCAGCCAGCCGGGGGGACAGGGGATCTACGAGCAGTACTTC	CASSQPGGQGIYEQYF
TRBV6-1	TRBJ1-5	-	TRBD1	TGTGCCAGCAGTTCCGGACAGGGAAGCCAGCCCCAGCATTTT	CASSSGQGSQPQHF
TRBV5-4	TRBJ2-7	-	TRBD1	TGTGCCATTTCCCGGGACAGGGGTGTCTACGAGCAGTACTTC	CAISRDRGVYEQYF
TRBV6-1	TRBJ2-7	-	TRBD1	TGTGCCAGCAGCAGACAGGGATTTAGGTCCTACGAGCAGTACTTC	CASSRQGFRSYEQYF
TRBV7-9	TRBJ2-2	-	-	TGTGCCAGCAGCTTAGCCCTCTTAACCGGGGAGCTGTTTTTT	CASSLALLTGELFF
TRBV27	TRBJ1-2	-	-	TGTGCCAGCAGTTTTGGAACAGACCTTAACTATGGCTACACCTTC	CASSFGTDLNYGYTF
TRBV19	TRBJ2-3	once	-	TGTGCCAGTAGTATAACCAGGGTAGTCGGCACAGATACGCAGTATTTT	CASSITRVVGTDTQYF
TRBV28	TRBJ1-1	-	-	TGTGCCAGCAGTTTCCTGGATCCGGGTACTGAAGCTTTCTTT	CASSFLDPGTEAFF
TRBV6-5	TRBJ2-5	-	-	TGTGCCAGCAGTTACGCCGGGGGGCGAGAGACCCAGTACTTC	CASSYAGGRETQYF
TRBV23-1	TRBJ1-5	-	-	TGCGCCAGCAGTCAATCGGCCCCCTCCCATCAGCCCCAGCATTTT	CASSQSAPSHQPQHF
TRBV2	TRBJ2-7	-	TRBD1	TGTGCCAGTGCACCATCCCGGACAGGGTTAATCTCCGAGCAGTACTTC	CASAPSRTGLISEQYF
TRBV6-5	TRBJ1-1	-	-	TGTGCCAGCAGTCCCGGGGGGGGTCGGGGCACTGAAGCTTTCTTT	CASSPGGGRGTEAFF
TRBV7-5	TRBJ1-6	-	-	TGTGTCAGACCGTCCAGGGGCAGAACACCCCTCCACTTT	CVRPSRGRTPLHF
TRBV19	TRBJ1-2	-	-	TGTGCCAGTAGTCTCAGACAGGATACTAACTATGGCTACACCTTC	CASSLRQDTNYGYTF
TRBV30	TRBJ1-5	-	-	TGTGCCTGGAGTGTATCAGGGAATCAGCCCCAGCATTTT	CAWSVSGNQPQHF
TRBV10-2	TRBJ2-3	-	-	TGCGCCAGCAGTACCCTACCGGGCCAACCATCGTCGGGACTCGACACAGATACGCAGTATTTT	CASSTLPGQPSSGLDTDTQYF
TRBV11-3	TRBJ1-3	-	-	TGTGCCAGCAGCCTCGGGTCTGGAGCGGGCCACTCTGGAAACACCATATATTTT	CASSLGSGAGHSGNTIYF
TRBV4-1	TRBJ1-2	-	TRBD1	TGCGCCAGCAGCCAAGATCGGGACAGGGGCCCTGCTAACTATGGCTACACCTTC	CASSQDRDRGPANYGYTF
TRBV7-9	TRBJ1-2	once	TRBD1	TGTGCCAGCAGCTTAGAGGGACAGATTGATGGCTACACCTTC	CASSLEGQIDGYTF
TRBV6-6	TRBJ1-1	-	-	TGTGCCAGCAGACCGCGGCGGGACTTGGAGAACACTGAAGCTTTCTTT	CASRPRRDLENTEAFF
TRBV29-1	TRBJ2-7	-	-	TGCAGCGTTGTTAGGCAGGACTACGAGCAGTACTTC	CSVVRQDYEQYF
TRBV28	TRBJ2-3	-	TRBD1	TGTGCCAGCAGTAAAATCCCTCAGGGGGCCGGGACAGATACGCAGTATTTT	CASSKIPQGAGTDTQYF
TRBV4-2	TRBJ2-7	-	TRBD1	TGTGCCAGCAGCCAGACAGACAGGGTTGCCTACGAGCAGTACTTC	CASSQTDRVAYEQYF
TRBV5-1	TRBJ2-1	-	TRBD1	TGCGCCAGCAGGCAAGCAGGGGGCAAAAATGAGCAGTTCTTC	CASRQAGGKNEQFF
TRBV5-4	TRBJ1-1	-	-	TGTGCCAGCAGCTTCGGGAGGAACACTGAAGCTTTCTTT	CASSFGRNTEAFF
TRBV2	TRBJ2-1	-	TRBD2	TGTGCCAGCAGTTCCGGGACTAGACATAGAAATGAGCAGTTCTTC	CASSSGTRHRNEQFF
TRBV27	TRBJ2-3	-	TRBD2	TGTGCCAGCAGACTAGCGGGGGCAGATACGCAGTATTTT	CASRLAGADTQYF
TRBV5-1	TRBJ2-7	-	TRBD1	TGCGCCAGCAGCTTTGGGGACAGGGAACGGGAGCAGTACTTC	CASSFGDREREQYF
TRBV10-1	TRBJ2-1	-	-	TGCGCCATCCTTACTAGTGACGGGGATAGCAATGAGCAGTTCTTC	CAILTSDGDSNEQFF
TRBV27	TRBJ2-2	once	TRBD1	TGTGCCAGCATTGGACAGGTTGGCGACACCGGGGAGCTGTTTTTT	CASIGQVGDTGELFF
TRBV2	TRBJ1-6	-	-	TGTGCCAGCAGTGCACAGCCGAGCTCCTATAATTCACCCCTCCACTTT	CASSAQPSSYNSPLHF
TRBV10-1	TRBJ2-1	-	-	TGCGCCAGCAGTGAATCGGCGGGGGCTCTTTACAATGAGCAGTTCTTC	CASSESAGALYNEQFF
TRBV11-2	TRBJ2-7	few	TRBD1	TGTGCCAGCAGCCGGGACAGCTTATACGAGCAGTACTTC	CASSRDSLYEQYF
TRBV11-2	TRBJ2-1	-	-	TGTGCCAGCAGCTTACCCCCCGGGGAAAGCTACAATGAGCAGTTCTTC	CASSLPPGESYNEQFF
TRBV9	TRBJ2-5	once	-	TGTGCCAGTTGGGGGGGCAGTCTGGTCCAAGAGACCCAGTACTTC	CASWGGSLVQETQYF
TRBV11-2	TRBJ2-2	-	-	TGTGCCGGCAGCTTGGGGGCCGGTAACACCGGGGAGCTGTTTTTT	CAGSLGAGNTGELFF
TRBV29-1	TRBJ1-5	-	TRBD1	TGCAGCGTTGCACTAGGACAGGGGAATGGTCAGCCCCAGCATTTT	CSVALGQGNGQPQHF
TRBV5-1	TRBJ2-5	-	-	TGCGCCAGCAGCTTGGGGGGCGGAACACAAGAGACCCAGTACTTC	CASSLGGGTQETQYF
TRBV10-3	TRBJ1-1	-	TRBD1	TGTGCCATCAGTGACCCTACAGGGGGTGATCACACTGAAGCTTTCTTT	CAISDPTGGDHTEAFF
TRBV19	TRBJ1-1	-	-	TGTGCCAGTAGCCGTCGGGGTATGAACACTGAAGCTTTCTTT	CASSRRGMNTEAFF
TRBV5-8	TRBJ2-3	-	TRBD2	TGTGCCAGCTCATCCGGGACTAGCGGACTCACGGATACGCAGTATTTT	CASSSGTSGLTDTQYF
TRBV5-1	TRBJ1-1	-	TRBD1	TGCGCCAGCAGCTTAGGGGGCGCTGATGAAGCTTTCTTT	CASSLGGADEAFF
TRBV7-9	TRBJ2-1	-	TRBD1	TGTGCCAGCAGCCCTCGCCCGGGACAGGGGTCCAATGAGCAGTTCTTC	CASSPRPGQGSNEQFF
TRBV4-2	TRBJ2-3	few	TRBD2	TGTGCCAGCAGCCAAGGGCCTAGCGGGGTGGCAGATACGCAGTATTTT	CASSQGPSGVADTQYF
TRBV4-1	TRBJ2-1	-	TRBD2	TGCGCCAGCAGCCAACTTTCGGGGCTAGCGGGGGGTACGGTTGGACATGAGCAGTTCTTC	CASSQLSGLAGGTVGHEQFF
TRBV10-1	TRBJ2-5	-	-	TGCGCCAGCAGTGAGCAAATCGGGACATCCCAAGAGACCCAGTACTTC	CASSEQIGTSQETQYF
TRBV5-6	TRBJ2-1	-	-	TGTGCCAGCAGTTACAGGGACAATGAGCAGTTCTTC	CASSYRDNEQFF
TRBV11-2	TRBJ1-2	-	-	TGTGCCAGCAGCTTAGAAGGGGATGGCTACACCTTC	CASSLEGDGYTF
TRBV7-9	TRBJ2-2	few	TRBD1	TGTGCCAGCAGCGGAAACAGTCACAGGGGATTCACCGGGGAGCTGTTTTTT	CASSGNSHRGFTGELFF